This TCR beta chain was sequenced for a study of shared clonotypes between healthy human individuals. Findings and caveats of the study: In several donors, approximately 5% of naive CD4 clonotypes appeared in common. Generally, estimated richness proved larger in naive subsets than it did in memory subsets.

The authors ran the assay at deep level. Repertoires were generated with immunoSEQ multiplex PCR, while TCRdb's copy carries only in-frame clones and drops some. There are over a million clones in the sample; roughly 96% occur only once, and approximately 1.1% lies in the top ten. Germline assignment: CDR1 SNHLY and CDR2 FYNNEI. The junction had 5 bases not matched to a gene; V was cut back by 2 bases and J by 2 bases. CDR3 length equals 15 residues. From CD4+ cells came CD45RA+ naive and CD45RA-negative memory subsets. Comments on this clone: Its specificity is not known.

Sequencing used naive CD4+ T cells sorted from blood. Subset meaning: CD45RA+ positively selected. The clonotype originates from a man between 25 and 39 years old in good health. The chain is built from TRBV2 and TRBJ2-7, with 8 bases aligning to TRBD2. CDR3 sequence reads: CASSERAGGPYEQYF. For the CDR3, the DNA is TGTGCCAGCAGTGAAAGGGCGGGAGGTCCCTACGAGCAGTACTTC.